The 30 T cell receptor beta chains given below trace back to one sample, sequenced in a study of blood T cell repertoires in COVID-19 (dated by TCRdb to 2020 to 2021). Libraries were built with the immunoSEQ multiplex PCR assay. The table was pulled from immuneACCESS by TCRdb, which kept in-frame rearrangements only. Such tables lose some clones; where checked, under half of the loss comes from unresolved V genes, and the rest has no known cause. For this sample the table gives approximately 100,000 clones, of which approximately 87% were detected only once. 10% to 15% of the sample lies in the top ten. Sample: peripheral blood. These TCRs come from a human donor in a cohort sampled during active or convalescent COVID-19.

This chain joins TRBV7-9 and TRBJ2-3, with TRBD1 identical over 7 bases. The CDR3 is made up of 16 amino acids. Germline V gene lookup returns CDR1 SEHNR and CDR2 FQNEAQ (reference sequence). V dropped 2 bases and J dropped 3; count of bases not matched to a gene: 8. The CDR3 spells CASSLRSGGFTDTQYF. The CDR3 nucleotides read TGTGCCAGCAGCTTAAGGTCAGGGGGATTTACAGATACGCAGTATTTT.

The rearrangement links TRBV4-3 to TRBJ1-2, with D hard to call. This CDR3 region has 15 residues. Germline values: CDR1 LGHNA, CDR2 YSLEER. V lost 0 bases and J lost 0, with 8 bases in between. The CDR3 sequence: CASSQDRLANYGYTF. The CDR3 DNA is TGCGCCAGCAGCCAAGATCGACTAGCTAACTATGGCTACACCTTC.

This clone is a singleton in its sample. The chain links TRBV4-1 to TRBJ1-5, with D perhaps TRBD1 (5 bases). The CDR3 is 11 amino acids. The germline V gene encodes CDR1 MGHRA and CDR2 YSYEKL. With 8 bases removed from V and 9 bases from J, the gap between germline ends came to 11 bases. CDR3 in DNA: TGCGCCAGCGGCCGGGGGGGGCCCCAGCATTTT. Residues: CASGRGGPQHF.

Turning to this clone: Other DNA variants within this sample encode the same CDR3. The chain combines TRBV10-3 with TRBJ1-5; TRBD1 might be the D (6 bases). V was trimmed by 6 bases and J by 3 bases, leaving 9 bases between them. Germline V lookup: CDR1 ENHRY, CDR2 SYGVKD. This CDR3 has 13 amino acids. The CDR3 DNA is TGTGCCATCAGCCGGGACAACAATCAGCCCCAGCATTTT. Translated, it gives CAISRDNNQPQHF.

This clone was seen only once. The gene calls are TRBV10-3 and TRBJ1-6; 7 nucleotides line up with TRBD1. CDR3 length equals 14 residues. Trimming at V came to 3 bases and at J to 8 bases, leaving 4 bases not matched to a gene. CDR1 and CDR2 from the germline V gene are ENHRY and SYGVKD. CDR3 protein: CAISERDSYSPLHF. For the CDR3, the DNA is TGTGCCATCAGTGAACGGGACAGCTATTCACCCCTCCACTTT.

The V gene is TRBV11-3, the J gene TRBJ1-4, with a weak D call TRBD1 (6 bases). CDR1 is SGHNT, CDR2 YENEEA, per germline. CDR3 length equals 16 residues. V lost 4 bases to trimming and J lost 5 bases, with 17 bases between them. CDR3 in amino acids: CASSSGRGIQNEKLFF. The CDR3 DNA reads TGTGCCAGCAGCTCGGGCAGGGGAATACAAAATGAAAAACTGTTTTTT.

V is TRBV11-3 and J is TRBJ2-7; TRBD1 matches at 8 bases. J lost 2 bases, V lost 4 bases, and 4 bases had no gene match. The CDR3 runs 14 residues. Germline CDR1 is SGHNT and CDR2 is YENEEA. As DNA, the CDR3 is TGTGCCAGCAGCTCCGGGACAGGTCCCTACGAGCAGTACTTC. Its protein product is CASSSGTGPYEQYF.

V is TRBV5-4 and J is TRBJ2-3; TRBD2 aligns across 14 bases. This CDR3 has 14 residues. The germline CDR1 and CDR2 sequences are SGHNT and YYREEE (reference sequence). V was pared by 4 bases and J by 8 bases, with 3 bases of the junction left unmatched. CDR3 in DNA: TGTGCCAGCAGCCCGGGACTAGCGGGGGTTACGCAGTATTTT. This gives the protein CASSPGLAGVTQYF.

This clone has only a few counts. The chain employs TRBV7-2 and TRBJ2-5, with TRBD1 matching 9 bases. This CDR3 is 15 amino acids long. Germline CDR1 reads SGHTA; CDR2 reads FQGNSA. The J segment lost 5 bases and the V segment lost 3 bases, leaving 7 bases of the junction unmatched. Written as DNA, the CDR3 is TGTGCCAGCAGCTTTCAAACAGGGGGCAGGGAGACCCAGTACTTC. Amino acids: CASSFQTGGRETQYF.

CDR3 DNA sequence: TGTGCCAGCAGCCAGTCGGGTAGCAATCAGCCCCAGCATTTT. It codes for CASSQSGSNQPQHF. This chain joins TRBV3-1 (or the pseudogene TRBV3-2) and TRBJ1-5, with no clear D. CDR3 length: 14 residues. Trimming pared 3 bases from V and 0 bases from J, leaving 6 bases between. CDR1 is LGHDT, CDR2 YNNKEL, per germline (reference sequence).

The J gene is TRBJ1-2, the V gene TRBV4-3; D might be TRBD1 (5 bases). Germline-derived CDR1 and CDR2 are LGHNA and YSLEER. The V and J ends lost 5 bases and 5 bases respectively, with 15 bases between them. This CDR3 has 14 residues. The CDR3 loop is CASSFREDLYGYTF. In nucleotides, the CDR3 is TGCGCCAGCAGCTTCAGGGAGGACCTTTATGGCTACACCTTC.

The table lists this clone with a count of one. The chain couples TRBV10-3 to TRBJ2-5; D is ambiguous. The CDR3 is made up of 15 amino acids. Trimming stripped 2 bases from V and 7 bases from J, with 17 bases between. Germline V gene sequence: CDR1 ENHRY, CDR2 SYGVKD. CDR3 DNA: TGTGCCATCAGTGAGCCGATCAGCCCACCAGGGACCCAGTACTTC. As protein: CAISEPISPPGTQYF.

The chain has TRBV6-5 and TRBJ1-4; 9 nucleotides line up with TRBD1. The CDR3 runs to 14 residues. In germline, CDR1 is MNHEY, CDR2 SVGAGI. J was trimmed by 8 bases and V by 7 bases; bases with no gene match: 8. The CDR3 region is CASILDRGREKLFF. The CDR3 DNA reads TGTGCCAGCATCCTGGACAGGGGACGCGAAAAACTGTTTTTT.

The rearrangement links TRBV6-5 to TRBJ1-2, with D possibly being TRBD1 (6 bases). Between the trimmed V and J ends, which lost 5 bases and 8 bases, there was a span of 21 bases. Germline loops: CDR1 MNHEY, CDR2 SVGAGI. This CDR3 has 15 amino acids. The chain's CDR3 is CASSPRDNRRDGYTF. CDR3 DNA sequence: TGTGCCAGCAGTCCCCGGGACAATCGCCGGGACGGCTACACCTTC.

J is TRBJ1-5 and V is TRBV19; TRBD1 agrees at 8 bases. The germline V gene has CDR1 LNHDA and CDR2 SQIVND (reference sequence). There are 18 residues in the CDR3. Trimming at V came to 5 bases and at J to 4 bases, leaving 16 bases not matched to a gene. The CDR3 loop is CASSYRWTGLYRNQPQHF. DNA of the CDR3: TGTGCCAGTAGTTACCGTTGGACAGGGCTGTATAGGAATCAGCCCCAGCATTTT.

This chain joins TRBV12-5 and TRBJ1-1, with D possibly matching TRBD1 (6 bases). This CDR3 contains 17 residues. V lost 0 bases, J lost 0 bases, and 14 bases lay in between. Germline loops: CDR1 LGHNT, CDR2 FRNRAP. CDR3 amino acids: CASGLVLQGFMNTEAFF. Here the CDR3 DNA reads TGTGCTAGTGGTTTGGTATTGCAGGGGTTCATGAACACTGAAGCTTTCTTT.

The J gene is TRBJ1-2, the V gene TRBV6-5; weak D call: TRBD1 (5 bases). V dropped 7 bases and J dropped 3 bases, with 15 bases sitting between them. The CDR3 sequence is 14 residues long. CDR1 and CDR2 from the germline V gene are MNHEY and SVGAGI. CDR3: CASKNRGSDYGYTF. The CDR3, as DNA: TGTGCCAGCAAGAACCGGGGGTCGGACTATGGCTACACCTTC.

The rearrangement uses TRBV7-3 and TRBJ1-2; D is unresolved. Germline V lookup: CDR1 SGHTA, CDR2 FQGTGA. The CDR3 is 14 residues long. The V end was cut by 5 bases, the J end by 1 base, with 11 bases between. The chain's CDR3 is CASSPSRDNYGYTF. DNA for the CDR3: TGTGCCAGCAGCCCATCGAGGGATAACTATGGCTACACCTTC.

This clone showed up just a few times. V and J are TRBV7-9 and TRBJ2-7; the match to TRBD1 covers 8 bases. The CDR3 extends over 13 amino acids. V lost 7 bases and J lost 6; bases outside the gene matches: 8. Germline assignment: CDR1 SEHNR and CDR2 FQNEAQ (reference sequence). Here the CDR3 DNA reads TGTGCCAGCACTCTTACAGGGGGAAGCGAGCAGTACTTC. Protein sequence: CASTLTGGSEQYF.

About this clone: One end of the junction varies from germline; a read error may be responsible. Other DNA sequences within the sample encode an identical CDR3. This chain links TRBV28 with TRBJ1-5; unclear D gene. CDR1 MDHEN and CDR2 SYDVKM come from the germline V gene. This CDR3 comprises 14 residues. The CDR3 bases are TGTGCCAGCAGTTTACGAGAGGGAAATCAGCCTCAGCATTTT. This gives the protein CASSLREGNQPQHF.

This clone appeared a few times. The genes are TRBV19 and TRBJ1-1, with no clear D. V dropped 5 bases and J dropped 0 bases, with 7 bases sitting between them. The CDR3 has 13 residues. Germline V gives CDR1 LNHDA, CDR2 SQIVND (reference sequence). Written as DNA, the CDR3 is TGTGCCAGTAGTCCCCAGATGAACACTGAAGCTTTCTTT. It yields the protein CASSPQMNTEAFF.

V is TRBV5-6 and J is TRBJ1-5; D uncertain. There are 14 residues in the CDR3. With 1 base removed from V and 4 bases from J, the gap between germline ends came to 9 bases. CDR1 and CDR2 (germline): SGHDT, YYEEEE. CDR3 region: CASSLIRDNQPQHF. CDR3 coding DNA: TGTGCCAGCAGCTTGATCCGGGATAATCAGCCCCAGCATTTT.

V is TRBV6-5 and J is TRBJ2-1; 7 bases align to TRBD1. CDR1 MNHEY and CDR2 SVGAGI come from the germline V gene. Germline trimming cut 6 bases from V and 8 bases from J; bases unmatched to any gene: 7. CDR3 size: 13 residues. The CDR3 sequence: CASRATGLDEQFF. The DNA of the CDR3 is TGTGCCAGCAGGGCGACAGGGTTGGATGAGCAGTTCTTC.

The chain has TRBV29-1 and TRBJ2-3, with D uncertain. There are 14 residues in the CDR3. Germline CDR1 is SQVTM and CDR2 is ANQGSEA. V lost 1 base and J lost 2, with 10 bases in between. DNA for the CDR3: TGCAGCGTTGAAGGGAGCCGGATCACAGATACGCAGTATTTT. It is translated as CSVEGSRITDTQYF.

CDR3 in amino acids: CASRSTANQPQHF. In nucleotides, the CDR3 is TGTGCCAGCAGATCGACAGCGAATCAGCCCCAGCATTTT. The V gene is TRBV2, the J gene TRBJ1-5, with D maybe TRBD1 (5 bases). CDR1 is SNHLY and CDR2 is FYNNEI in the germline V gene. V lost 6 bases, J lost 4 bases, and 10 bases lay in between. The CDR3 spans 13 residues.

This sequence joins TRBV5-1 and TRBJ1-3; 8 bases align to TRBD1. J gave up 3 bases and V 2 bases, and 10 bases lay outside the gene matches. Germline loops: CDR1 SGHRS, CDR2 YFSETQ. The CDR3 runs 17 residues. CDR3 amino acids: CASSFRRQGIDGNTIYF. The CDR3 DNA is TGCGCCAGCAGCTTCCGCCGACAGGGGATCGATGGAAACACCATATATTTT.

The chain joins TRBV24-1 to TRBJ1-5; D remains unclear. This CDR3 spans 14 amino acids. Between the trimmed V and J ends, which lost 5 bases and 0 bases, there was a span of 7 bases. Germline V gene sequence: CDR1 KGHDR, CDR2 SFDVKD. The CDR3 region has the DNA TGTGCCACCAGTGGCGTTCGTAGCAATCAGCCCCAGCATTTT. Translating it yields CATSGVRSNQPQHF.

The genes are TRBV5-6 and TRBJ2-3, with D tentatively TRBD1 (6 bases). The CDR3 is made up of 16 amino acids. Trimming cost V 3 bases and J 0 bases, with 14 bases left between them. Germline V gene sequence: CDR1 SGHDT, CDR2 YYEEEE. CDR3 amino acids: CASSWLQGLSTDTQYF. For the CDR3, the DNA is TGTGCCAGCAGCTGGCTACAGGGATTGAGCACAGATACGCAGTATTTT. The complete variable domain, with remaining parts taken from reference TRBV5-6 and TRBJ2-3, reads DAGVTQSPTHLIKTRGQQVTLRCSPKSGHDTVSWYQQALGQGPQFIFQYYEEEERQRGNFPDRFSGHQFPNYSSELNVNALLLGDSALYLCASSWLQGLSTDTQYFGPGTRLTVL.

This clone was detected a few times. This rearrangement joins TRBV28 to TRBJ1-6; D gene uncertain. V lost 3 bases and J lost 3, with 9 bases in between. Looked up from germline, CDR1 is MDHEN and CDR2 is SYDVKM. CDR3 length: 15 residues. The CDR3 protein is CASSLGANYNSPLHF. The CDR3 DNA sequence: TGTGCCAGCAGTTTGGGCGCCAACTATAATTCACCCCTCCACTTT. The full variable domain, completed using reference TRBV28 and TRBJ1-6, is DVKVTQSSRYLVKRTGEKVFLECVQDMDHENMFWYRQDPGLGLRLIYFSYDVKMKEKGDIPEGYSVSREKKERFSLILESASTNQTSMYLCASSLGANYNSPLHFGNGTRLTVT.

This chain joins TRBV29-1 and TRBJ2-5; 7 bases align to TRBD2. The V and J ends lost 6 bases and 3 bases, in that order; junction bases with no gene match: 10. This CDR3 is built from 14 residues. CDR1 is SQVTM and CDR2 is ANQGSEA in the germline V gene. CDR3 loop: CSVGAGVLEETQYF. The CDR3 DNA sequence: TGCAGCGTAGGGGCGGGGGTATTAGAAGAGACCCAGTACTTC.